The 21 T cell receptor beta chains listed next were all sequenced from one sample in a study of CD8+ T cells in alopecia areata. RNA was extracted and reverse transcribed into cDNA as the sequencing template. Clones were read by immunoSEQ multiplex PCR, and TCRdb kept only the in-frame ones, dropping some. The table records under 250,000 clones, 50% to 65% of them present only once. The sample here was CD4+ T cells sorted from blood, taken at week 0. These receptors were collected from a human donor with alopecia areata.

This clone turned up a few times. The V gene is TRBV5-1, the J gene TRBJ2-5, with 8 bases that match TRBD1. The CDR3 consists of 15 residues. Per the germline V gene, CDR1 is SGHRS and CDR2 is YFSETQ. V was pared by 4 bases and J by 5 bases, with 10 bases of the junction left unmatched. CDR3 sequence: CASSLGTGLAETQYF. CDR3 bases: TGCGCCAGCAGCCTTGGGACAGGTTTAGCGGAGACCCAGTACTTC. Based on the CDR3 plus reference TRBV5-1 and TRBJ2-5, the full variable domain is KAGVTQTPRYLIKTRGQQVTLSCSPISGHRSVSWYQQTPGQGLQFLFEYFSETQRNKGNFPGRFSGRQFSNSRSEMNVSTLELGDSALYLCASSLGTGLAETQYFGPGTRLLVL.

This clone has a handful of counts. The junction shows a germline mismatch at one end, possibly a read error. The J gene is TRBJ2-3, the V gene TRBV29-1; no firm D call. Germline V lookup: CDR1 SQVTM, CDR2 ANQGSEA. The CDR3 sequence is 11 residues long. The CDR3 loop reads CSIENLNTQYF. In DNA form, the CDR3 reads TGCAGCATTGAGAACCTGAATACGCAGTATTTT.

This chain connects TRBV20-1 to TRBJ1-2; D ambiguous. The CDR3 totals 11 residues. CDR1 is DFQATT and CDR2 is SNEGSKA in the germline V gene (reference sequence). The germline V and J ends were trimmed by 5 bases and 9 bases, with 13 bases remaining between them. The CDR3 bases are TGCAGTGCTCGTGACGACGAGCGCTACACCTTC. Its protein is CSARDDERYTF.

V is TRBV7-6 and J is TRBJ2-7, with a weak D call TRBD1 (6 bases). This CDR3 has 16 amino acids. Germline assignment: CDR1 SGHVS and CDR2 FNYEAQ. The germline V and J ends were trimmed by 6 bases and 4 bases, with 22 bases remaining between them. This CDR3 reads CASSPITGKAPYEQYF. The CDR3 nucleotides read TGTGCCAGCAGTCCTATTACAGGGAAGGCGCCTTACGAGCAGTACTTC.

The rearrangement uses TRBV30 and TRBJ2-5; tentatively, D is TRBD1 (5 bases). CDR3 length equals 14 residues. The V and J ends lost 0 bases and 5 bases respectively, with 13 bases between them. CDR1 is GTSNPN, CDR2 SVGIG, per germline (reference sequence). CDR3 sequence reads: CAWSVGQGRETQYF. The CDR3 coding sequence is TGTGCCTGGAGTGTCGGCCAGGGCAGGGAGACCCAGTACTTC.

This chain uses TRBV5-4 with TRBJ2-2; possible D gene TRBD2, 6 bases. The length of the CDR3 is 15 residues. Trimming took off 6 bases at V and 8 bases at J, with 20 bases between the two ends. CDR1 and CDR2 from the germline V gene are SGHNT and YYREEE (reference sequence). The CDR3: CASTQMGGPPGELFF. The CDR3 nucleotides read TGTGCCAGCACCCAAATGGGAGGACCACCTGGGGAGCTGTTTTTT.

This clone was seen a few times. The chain couples TRBV6-1 to TRBJ1-6, with D perhaps matching TRBD1 (6 bases). V dropped 6 bases and J dropped 5 bases, with 14 bases sitting between them. The germline CDR1 and CDR2 sequences are MNHNS and SASEGT. This CDR3 is 15 amino acids long. The CDR3: CASSYRTADNSPLHF. The CDR3 DNA follows: TGTGCCAGCAGCTATAGGACAGCCGATAATTCACCCCTCCACTTT.

The genes are TRBV29-1 and TRBJ1-6, with 7 nucleotides matching TRBD1. The germline V gene has CDR1 SQVTM and CDR2 ANQGSEA. With V trimmed by 4 bases and J by 8 bases, 5 bases remained unmatched. The CDR3 loop spans 13 amino acids. As DNA, the CDR3 is TGCAGCGTTGGGGGGACAGTTGATTCACCCCTCCACTTT. Amino acids: CSVGGTVDSPLHF. The whole variable domain, filled in from reference TRBV29-1 and TRBJ1-6, reads SAVISQKPSRDICQRGTSLTIQCQVDSQVTMMFWYRQQPGQSLTLIATANQGSEATYESGFVIDKFPISRPNLTFSTLTVSNMSPEDSSIYLCSVGGTVDSPLHFGNGTRLTVT.

This sequence joins TRBV9 and TRBJ2-1; D is unresolved. The germline gives CDR1 SGDLS, CDR2 YYNGEE. The CDR3 has 14 amino acids. Trimming pared 0 bases from V and 7 bases from J, leaving 11 bases between. The CDR3 reads CASSVEGGVNEQFF. CDR3 coding DNA: TGTGCCAGCAGCGTAGAGGGTGGGGTGAATGAGCAGTTCTTC.

V gene TRBV7-6 combines with J gene TRBJ1-5; 7 bases agree with TRBD1. From germline, CDR1 is SGHVS and CDR2 FNYEAQ. V lost 3 bases and J lost 4; bases outside the gene matches: 0. CDR3 length: 13 residues. CDR3 coding DNA: TGTGCCAGCAGCTTGGGACAGAATCAGCCCCAGCATTTT. Translation gives CASSLGQNQPQHF.

This clone was observed a handful of times. At the DNA level, this CDR3 is encoded by other sequences in the same sample as well. The chain employs TRBV6-6 and TRBJ2-5; perhaps D is TRBD1 or TRBD2 (5 bases each). Trimming cost V 2 bases and J 5 bases, with 15 bases left between them. Per the germline V gene, CDR1 is MNHNY and CDR2 is SVGAGI (reference sequence). This CDR3 has 15 residues. CDR3 loop: CASSYGTPMGETQYF. Here the CDR3 DNA reads TGTGCCAGCAGTTACGGGACCCCAATGGGGGAGACCCAGTACTTC.

This clone occurred once. The rearrangement links TRBV25-1 to TRBJ1-2; D might be TRBD1 (5 bases). Germline CDR1 is MGHDK and CDR2 is SYGVNS. V dropped 5 bases and J dropped 4 bases, with 17 bases sitting between them. CDR3 length equals 15 residues. CDR3 region: CASSNLRGASYGYTF. The CDR3 region has the DNA TGTGCCAGCAGTAACCTTCGGGGCGCGAGCTATGGCTACACCTTC.

The chain joins TRBV30 to TRBJ2-6; D is ambiguous. The germline gives CDR1 GTSNPN, CDR2 SVGIG (reference sequence). V lost 2 bases to trimming and J lost 0 bases, with 8 bases between them. The CDR3 is 15 amino acids. DNA of the CDR3: TGTGCCTGGAGTCGACGGAGCTCTGGGGCCAACGTCCTGACTTTC. Its protein is CAWSRRSSGANVLTF. Filled out from reference TRBV30 and TRBJ2-6, the complete variable domain reads SQTIHQWPATLVQPVGSPLSLECTVEGTSNPNLYWYRQAAGRGLQLLFYSVGIGQISSEVPQNLSASRPQDRQFILSSKKLLLSDSGFYLCAWSRRSSGANVLTFGAGSRLTVL.

As to this clone: The sample carries other DNA sequences with the same CDR3. The CDR3 protein is CSVKQGDQPQHF. As DNA, the CDR3 is TGCAGCGTTAAACAGGGAGATCAGCCCCAGCATTTT. V and J are TRBV29-1 and TRBJ1-5, with a weak D call TRBD1 (6 bases). The CDR3 totals 12 residues. The V gene's germline CDR1 is SQVTM and CDR2 ANQGSEA. V was shortened by 5 bases and J by 5 bases, with 10 bases between the two germline ends.

This clone was counted a few times. This sequence joins TRBV14 and TRBJ2-1; tentatively, D is TRBD1 (6 bases). Germline assignment: CDR1 SGHDN and CDR2 FVKESK. CDR3 length: 15 residues. V shed 0 bases and J shed 5 bases, with 11 bases lying between them. CDR3 in DNA: TGTGCCAGCAGCCAAGAGTTAGGGGGACACAATGAGCAGTTCTTC. This encodes CASSQELGGHNEQFF.

This chain connects TRBV2 to TRBJ1-6; D ambiguous. The V gene lost 6 bases and the J gene lost 4 bases, with 4 bases spanning the gap. The CDR3 sequence is 12 residues long. The germline V gene encodes CDR1 SNHLY and CDR2 FYNNEI. As DNA, the CDR3 is TGTGCCAGCAGAGGTTATAATTCACCCCTCCACTTT. Protein sequence: CASRGYNSPLHF. Using reference TRBV2 and TRBJ1-6 for the parts outside the CDR3, the full variable domain is EPEVTQTPSHQVTQMGQEVILRCVPISNHLYFYWYRQILGQKVEFLVSFYNNEISEKSEIFDDQFSVERPDGSNFTLKIRSTKLEDSAMYFCASRGYNSPLHFGNGTRLTVT.

This clone occurred a few times. The chain joins TRBV7-8 to TRBJ2-3; D not resolved. The CDR3 is 15 residues long. From germline, CDR1 is SGHVS and CDR2 FQNEAQ. V was shortened by 4 bases and J by 0 bases, with 11 bases between the two germline ends. The CDR3 bases are TGTGCCAGCAGCTCAGCCGTCCCTAGCACAGATACGCAGTATTTT. It yields the protein CASSSAVPSTDTQYF.

The chain links TRBV5-1 to TRBJ1-5, with D tentatively TRBD1 (5 bases). Per germline, CDR1 SGHRS and CDR2 YFSETQ. Trimming left V 0 bases short and J 3 bases short, with 10 bases between. This CDR3 spans 15 amino acids. CDR3 residues: CASSLEGAFNQPQHF. The CDR3 bases are TGCGCCAGCAGCTTGGAAGGGGCCTTCAATCAGCCCCAGCATTTT.

This chain connects TRBV5-1 to TRBJ1-5, with 8 bases that match TRBD1. The CDR3 extends over 17 amino acids. The V gene end was trimmed by 0 bases and the J gene end by 1 base; junction bases not matched to a gene: 6. From germline, CDR1 is SGHRS and CDR2 YFSETQ. CDR3 bases: TGCGCCAGCAGCTTGGACTCTAGGACAGGGAGCAATCAGCCCCAGCATTTT. Protein: CASSLDSRTGSNQPQHF.

The chain couples TRBV11-2 to TRBJ1-2; D is unclear. The germline gives CDR1 SGHAT, CDR2 FQNNGV. With 2 bases removed from V and 6 bases from J, the gap between germline ends came to 4 bases. CDR3 length: 11 amino acids. The CDR3 DNA sequence: TGTGCCAGCAGCTTAAGAGATGGCTACACCTTC. This translates into CASSLRDGYTF.

J is TRBJ2-1 and V is TRBV4-1; 13 bases agree with TRBD2. The CDR3 consists of 17 residues. Germline V lookup: CDR1 MGHRA, CDR2 YSYEKL. V shed 2 bases, J shed 8 bases, and the junction held 9 bases outside the gene matches. The CDR3 DNA reads TGCGCCAGCAGCCAATCCCGGACTAGCGGGAGTAGCGATGAGCAGTTCTTC. Residues: CASSQSRTSGSSDEQFF.